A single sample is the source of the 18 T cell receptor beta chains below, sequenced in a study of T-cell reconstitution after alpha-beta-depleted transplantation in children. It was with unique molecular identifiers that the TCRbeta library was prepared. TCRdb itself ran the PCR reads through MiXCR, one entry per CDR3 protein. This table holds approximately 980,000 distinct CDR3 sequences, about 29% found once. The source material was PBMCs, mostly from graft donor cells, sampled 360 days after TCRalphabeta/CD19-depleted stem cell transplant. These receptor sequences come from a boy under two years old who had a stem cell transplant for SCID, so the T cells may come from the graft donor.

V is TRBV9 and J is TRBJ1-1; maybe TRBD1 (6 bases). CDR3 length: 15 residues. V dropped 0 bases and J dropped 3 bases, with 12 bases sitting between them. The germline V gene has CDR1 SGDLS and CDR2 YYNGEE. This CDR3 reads CASSVDGGGDTEAFF. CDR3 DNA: TGTGCCAGCAGCGTAGATGGGGGGGGCGACACTGAAGCTTTCTTT. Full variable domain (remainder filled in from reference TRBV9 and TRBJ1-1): DSGVTQTPKHLITATGQRVTLRCSPRSGDLSVYWYQQSLDQGLQFLIQYYNGEERAKGNILERFSAQQFPDLHSELNLSSLELGDSALYFCASSVDGGGDTEAFFGQGTRLTVV.

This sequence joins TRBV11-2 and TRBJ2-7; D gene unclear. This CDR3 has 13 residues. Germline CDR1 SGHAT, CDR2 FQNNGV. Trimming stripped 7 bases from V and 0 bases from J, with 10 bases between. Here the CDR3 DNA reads TGTGCCAGCACCCCCTGGGGCTCCTACGAGCAGTACTTC. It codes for CASTPWGSYEQYF.

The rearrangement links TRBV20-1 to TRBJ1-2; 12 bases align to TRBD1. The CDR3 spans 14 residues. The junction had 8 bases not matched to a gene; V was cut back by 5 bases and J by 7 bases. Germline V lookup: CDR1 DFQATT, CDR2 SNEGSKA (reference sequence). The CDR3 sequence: CSAEPGQGASGYTF. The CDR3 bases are TGCAGTGCTGAACCGGGACAGGGGGCTTCTGGCTACACCTTC.

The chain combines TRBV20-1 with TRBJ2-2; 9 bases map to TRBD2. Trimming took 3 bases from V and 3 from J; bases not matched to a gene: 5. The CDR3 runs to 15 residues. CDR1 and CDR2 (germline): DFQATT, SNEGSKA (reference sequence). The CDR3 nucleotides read TGCAGTGCTAGCCCCCGCGGGAGGGACACCGGGGAGCTGTTTTTT. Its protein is CSASPRGRDTGELFF.

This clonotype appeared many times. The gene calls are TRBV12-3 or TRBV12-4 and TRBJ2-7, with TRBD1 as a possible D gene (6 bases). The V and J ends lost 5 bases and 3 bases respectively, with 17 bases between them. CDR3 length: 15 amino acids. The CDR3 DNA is TGTGCCAGCAGTCAGGGGCGGCTGCGGATCTACGAGCAGTACTTC. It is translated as CASSQGRLRIYEQYF.

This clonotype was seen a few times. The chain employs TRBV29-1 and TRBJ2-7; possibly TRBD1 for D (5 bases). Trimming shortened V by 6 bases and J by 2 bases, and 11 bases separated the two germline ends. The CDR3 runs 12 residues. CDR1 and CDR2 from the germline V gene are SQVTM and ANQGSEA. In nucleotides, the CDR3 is TGCAGCGTAGAGAGACAGCCCTACGAGCAGTACTTC. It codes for CSVERQPYEQYF.

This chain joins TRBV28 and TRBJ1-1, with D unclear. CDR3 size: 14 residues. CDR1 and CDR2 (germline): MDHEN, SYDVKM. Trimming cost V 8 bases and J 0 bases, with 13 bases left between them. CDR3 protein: CASGQLILNTEAFF. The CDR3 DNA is TGTGCCAGCGGTCAGCTAATCCTGAACACTGAAGCTTTCTTT. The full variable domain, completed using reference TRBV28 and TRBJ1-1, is DVKVTQSSRYLVKRTGEKVFLECVQDMDHENMFWYRQDPGLGLRLIYFSYDVKMKEKGDIPEGYSVSREKKERFSLILESASTNQTSMYLCASGQLILNTEAFFGQGTRLTVV.

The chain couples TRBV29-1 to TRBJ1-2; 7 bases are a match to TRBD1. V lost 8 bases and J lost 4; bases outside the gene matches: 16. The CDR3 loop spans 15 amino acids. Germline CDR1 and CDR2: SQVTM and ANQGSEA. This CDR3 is CSCLGQEGILYGYTF. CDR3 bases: TGCAGCTGCCTCGGACAGGAAGGTATTCTCTATGGCTACACCTTC. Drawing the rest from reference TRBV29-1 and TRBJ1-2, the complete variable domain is SAVISQKPSRDICQRGTSLTIQCQVDSQVTMMFWYRQQPGQSLTLIATANQGSEATYESGFVIDKFPISRPNLTFSTLTVSNMSPEDSSIYLCSCLGQEGILYGYTFGSGTRLTVV.

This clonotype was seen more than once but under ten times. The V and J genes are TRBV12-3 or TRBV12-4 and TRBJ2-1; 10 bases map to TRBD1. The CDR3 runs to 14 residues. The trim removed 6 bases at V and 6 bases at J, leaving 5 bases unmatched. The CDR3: CASSWGQGFNEQFF. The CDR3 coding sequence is TGTGCCAGCAGCTGGGGACAGGGGTTCAATGAGCAGTTCTTC.

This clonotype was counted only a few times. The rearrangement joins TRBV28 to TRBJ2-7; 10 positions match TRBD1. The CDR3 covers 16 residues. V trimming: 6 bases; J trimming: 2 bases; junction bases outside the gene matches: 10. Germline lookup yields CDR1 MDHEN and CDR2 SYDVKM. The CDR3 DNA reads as TGTGCCAGCAGAAATTCGGACAGGGGGATACCCTACGAGCAGTACTTC. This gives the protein CASRNSDRGIPYEQYF.

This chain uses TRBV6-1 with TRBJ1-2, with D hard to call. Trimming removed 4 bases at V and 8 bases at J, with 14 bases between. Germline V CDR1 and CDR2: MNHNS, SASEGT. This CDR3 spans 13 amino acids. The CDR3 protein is CASSATRYTGYTF. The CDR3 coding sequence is TGTGCCAGCAGTGCGACCCGGTATACCGGCTACACCTTC.

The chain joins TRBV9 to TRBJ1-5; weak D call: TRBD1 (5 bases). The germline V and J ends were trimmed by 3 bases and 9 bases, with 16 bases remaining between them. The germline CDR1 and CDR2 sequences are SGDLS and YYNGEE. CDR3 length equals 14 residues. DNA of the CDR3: TGTGCCAGCAGCGCCACCCAGGGCGGGGGGCCCCAGCATTTT. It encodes CASSATQGGGPQHF.

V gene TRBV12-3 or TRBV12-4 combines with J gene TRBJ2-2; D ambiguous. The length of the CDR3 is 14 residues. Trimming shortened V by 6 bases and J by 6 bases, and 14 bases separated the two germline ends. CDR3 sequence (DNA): TGTGCCAGCAGCCCGGTCCGGCGTTCCGGGGAGCTGTTTTTT. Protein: CASSPVRRSGELFF.

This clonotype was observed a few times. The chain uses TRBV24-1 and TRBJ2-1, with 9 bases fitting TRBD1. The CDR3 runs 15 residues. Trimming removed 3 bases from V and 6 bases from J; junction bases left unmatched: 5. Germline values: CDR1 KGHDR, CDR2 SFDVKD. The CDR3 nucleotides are TGTGCCACCAGTGATAGGGGACAGGGAAGCAATGAGCAGTTCTTC. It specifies CATSDRGQGSNEQFF.

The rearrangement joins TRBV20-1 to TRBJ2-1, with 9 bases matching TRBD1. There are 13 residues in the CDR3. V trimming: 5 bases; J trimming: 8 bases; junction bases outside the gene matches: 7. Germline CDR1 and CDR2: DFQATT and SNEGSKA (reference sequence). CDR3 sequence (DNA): TGCAGTGCTTCCCGGGACAGGGTAGATGAGCAGTTCTTC. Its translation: CSASRDRVDEQFF.

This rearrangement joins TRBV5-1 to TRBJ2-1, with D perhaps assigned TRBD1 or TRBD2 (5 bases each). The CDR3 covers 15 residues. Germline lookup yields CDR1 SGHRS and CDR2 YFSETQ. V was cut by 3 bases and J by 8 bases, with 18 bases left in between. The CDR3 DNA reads TGCGCCAGCAGCTCCGGGGACCTCTATCGCGATGAGCAGTTCTTC. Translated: CASSSGDLYRDEQFF.

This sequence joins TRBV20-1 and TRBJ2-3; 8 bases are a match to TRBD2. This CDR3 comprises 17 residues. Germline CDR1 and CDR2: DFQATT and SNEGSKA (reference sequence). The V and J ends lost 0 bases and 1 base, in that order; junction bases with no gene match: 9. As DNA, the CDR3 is TGCAGTGCTAGAGATTCCGGGACTAGAGTCGGCACAGATACGCAGTATTTT. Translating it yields CSARDSGTRVGTDTQYF.

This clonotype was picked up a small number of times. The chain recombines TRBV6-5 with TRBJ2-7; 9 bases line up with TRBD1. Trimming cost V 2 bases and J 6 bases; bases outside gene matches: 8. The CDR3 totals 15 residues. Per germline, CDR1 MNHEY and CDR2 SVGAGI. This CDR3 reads CASSYPNRGRLEQYF. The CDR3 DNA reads TGTGCCAGCAGTTACCCGAACAGGGGGCGCCTCGAGCAGTACTTC.